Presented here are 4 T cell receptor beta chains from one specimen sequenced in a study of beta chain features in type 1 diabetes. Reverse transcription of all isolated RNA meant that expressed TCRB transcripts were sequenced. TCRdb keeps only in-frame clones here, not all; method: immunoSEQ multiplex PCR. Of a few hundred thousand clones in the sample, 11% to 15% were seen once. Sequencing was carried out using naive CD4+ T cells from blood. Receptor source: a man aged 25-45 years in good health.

The CDR3, as DNA: TGTGCCAGCAGCGTAGGCTCCGGGACAGGGTCGAATGAGCAGTTCTTC. Translated, it gives CASSVGSGTGSNEQFF. The genes are TRBV9 and TRBJ2-1; the match to TRBD1 covers 9 bases. The CDR3 runs 16 residues. Germline loops: CDR1 SGDLS, CDR2 YYNGEE. V shed 0 bases and J 7 bases; nucleotides not matched to a gene: 8.

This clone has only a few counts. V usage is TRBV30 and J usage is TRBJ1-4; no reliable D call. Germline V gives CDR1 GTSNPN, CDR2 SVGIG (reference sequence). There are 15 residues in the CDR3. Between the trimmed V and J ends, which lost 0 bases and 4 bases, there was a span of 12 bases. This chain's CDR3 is CAWSVKPRYNEKLFF. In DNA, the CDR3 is TGTGCCTGGAGTGTCAAGCCCAGATATAATGAAAAACTGTTTTTT.

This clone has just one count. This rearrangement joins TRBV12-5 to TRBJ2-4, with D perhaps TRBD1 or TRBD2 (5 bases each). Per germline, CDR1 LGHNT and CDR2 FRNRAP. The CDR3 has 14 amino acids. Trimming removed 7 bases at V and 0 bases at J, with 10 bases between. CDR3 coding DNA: TGTGCTAGTGCCCTGGGGGTAGCCAAAAACATTCAGTACTTC. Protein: CASALGVAKNIQYF.

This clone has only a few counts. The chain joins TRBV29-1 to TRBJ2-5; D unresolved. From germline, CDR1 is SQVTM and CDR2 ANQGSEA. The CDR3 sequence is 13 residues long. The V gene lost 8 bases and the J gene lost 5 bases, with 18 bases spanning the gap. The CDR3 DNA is TGCAGCTCCGAGTTGGGGTTTAGGGAGACCCAGTACTTC. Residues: CSSELGFRETQYF. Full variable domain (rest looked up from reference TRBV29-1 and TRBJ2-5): SAVISQKPSRDICQRGTSLTIQCQVDSQVTMMFWYRQQPGQSLTLIATANQGSEATYESGFVIDKFPISRPNLTFSTLTVSNMSPEDSSIYLCSSELGFRETQYFGPGTRLLVL.